The 6 T cell receptor beta chains in this list originate from one sample, sequenced in a study of blood T cell repertoires in COVID-19 (dated by TCRdb to the early 2020s). Library preparation used the immunoSEQ multiplex PCR assay. Drawn from immuneACCESS, this table holds only the in-frame rearrangements with V and J called that TCRdb kept. Clones are partly lost; checked studies trace under half to an unresolved V gene and leave the rest unexplained. This sample is represented by about 290,000 clones; approximately 88% of them were singletons. Roughly 0.92% of the sample belongs to the ten largest clones. The sequencing sample was made of peripheral blood. The receptors here all came from a woman in her 40s who had recovered from COVID-19.

The chain links TRBV29-1 to TRBJ1-1; 9 bases map to TRBD1. CDR1 SQVTM and CDR2 ANQGSEA come from the germline V gene. This CDR3 comprises 13 residues. The V segment lost 6 bases and the J segment 4 bases; nucleotides outside the gene matches: 6. This CDR3 reads CSVRTGEATEAFF. The CDR3 DNA reads as TGCAGCGTCCGGACAGGGGAGGCCACTGAAGCTTTCTTT.

The CDR3 spells CASQPGFSTNEKLFF. CDR3 nucleotides: TGTGCCAGTCAGCCAGGGTTCTCAACTAATGAAAAACTGTTTTTT. The chain joins TRBV19 to TRBJ1-4; a weak D match, TRBD1 (5 bases). Trimming pared 8 bases from V and 0 bases from J, leaving 13 bases between. From germline, CDR1 is LNHDA and CDR2 SQIVND (reference sequence). The CDR3 has 15 amino acids.

V gene TRBV5-6 combines with J gene TRBJ1-3, with D hard to call. The germline V and J ends were trimmed by 4 bases and 0 bases, with 5 bases remaining between them. The CDR3 contains 13 residues. Germline V gene lookup returns CDR1 SGHDT and CDR2 YYEEEE. This CDR3 is CASSPVSGNTIYF. The CDR3 DNA sequence: TGTGCCAGCAGCCCTGTCTCTGGAAACACCATATATTTT.

This chain joins TRBV11-2 and TRBJ2-7; D gene ambiguous. CDR1 is SGHAT, CDR2 FQNNGV, per germline. V was pared by 1 base and J by 6 bases, with 10 bases between. The CDR3 consists of 13 residues. The chain's CDR3 is CASSLAGNIEQYF. In DNA, the CDR3 is TGTGCCAGCAGCTTAGCGGGTAATATCGAGCAGTACTTC.

This clone was seen once. This chain links TRBV7-5 with TRBJ2-5; the table's D call, TRBD1, has no DNA check behind it. TRBV7-5 is assigned pseudogene status. This CDR3 has 15 amino acids. CDR3 residues: CARSSPGQGPGTQYF. Here the CDR3 DNA reads TGTGCCAGAAGCTCCCCGGGACAGGGGCCTGGGACCCAGTACTTC.

This sequence joins TRBV7-6 and TRBJ2-7, with TRBD2 matching over 11 bases. The CDR3 loop spans 16 amino acids. Germline V gives CDR1 SGHVS, CDR2 FNYEAQ. V lost 3 bases and J lost 6; bases outside the gene matches: 10. The CDR3 is CASSFLLAGDASEQYF. CDR3 in DNA: TGTGCCAGCAGCTTCCTACTAGCGGGAGATGCGTCCGAGCAGTACTTC.